This TCR beta chain was identified in a study of CD8+ T cells in alopecia areata. This clone has only a few counts. Antigen unknown. The germline V gene encodes CDR1 KGHSH and CDR2 LQKENI. The CDR3 consists of 11 residues. Trimming removed 1 base from V and 3 bases from J, with 1 base in between. Study conclusions and caveats: When scalp samples are sequenced, resident alphabeta T cells of normal skin are also captured. A large proportion of expanded lesional clones were detected persisting in scalp and blood during tofacitinib.

The treatment: oral pan-JAK inhibitor, 5-10 mg twice daily. RNA extraction and reverse transcription yielded cDNA as sequencing template. Generated by immunoSEQ multiplex PCR, the TCRdb table keeps only in-frame clones and is missing some. The sample holds hundreds of thousands of clones; approximately 38% are singletons and the top ten take 0.4% to 0.55%. Sequenced here: CD4+ T cells sorted from blood, sampled between weeks 30 and 35, from a patient treated with tofacitinib. The source is a human donor with alopecia areata. The chain employs TRBV18 and TRBJ2-7; unclear D gene. CDR3 nucleotides: TGTGCCAGCTCACCACGCTACGAGCAGTACTTC. It encodes CASSPRYEQYF.